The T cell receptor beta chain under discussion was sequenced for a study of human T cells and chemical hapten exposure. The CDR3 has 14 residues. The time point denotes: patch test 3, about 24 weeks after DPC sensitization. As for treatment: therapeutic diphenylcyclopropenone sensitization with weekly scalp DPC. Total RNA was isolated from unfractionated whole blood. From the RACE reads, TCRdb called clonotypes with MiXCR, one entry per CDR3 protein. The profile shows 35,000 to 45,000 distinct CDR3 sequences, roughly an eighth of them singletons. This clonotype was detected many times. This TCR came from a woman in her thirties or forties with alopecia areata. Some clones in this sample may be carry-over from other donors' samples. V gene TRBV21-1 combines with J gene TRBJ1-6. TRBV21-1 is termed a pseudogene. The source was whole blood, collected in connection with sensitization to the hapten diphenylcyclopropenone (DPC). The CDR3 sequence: CASTRAVNNSPLHF. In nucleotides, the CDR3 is TGTGCCAGCACTCGAGCGGTTAATAATTCACCCCTCCACTTT.